Listed below are T cell receptor beta chains from one sample, sequenced in a study of T cell responses to AZD1222 COVID-19 vaccine. Method: immunoSEQ multiplex PCR; TCRdb's copy keeps in-frame clones and lacks some. Among about 150,000 clones listed, less than 95% were seen once. The sequencing used peripheral blood, collected 28 days after the second AZD1222 dose. These TCRs come from an adult who received the AZD1222 COVID-19 vaccine. Both conserved end residues are part of each CDR3. A D gene is named only where the DNA matches it firmly. Expanded clones get a size class; other rows say once, few or many, or leave the size out.

clone size,V gene,J gene,D gene,CDR3 protein,CDR3 DNA
once,TRBV19,TRBJ2-2,NA,CASSGRQNTGELFF,TGTGCCAGTAGCGGACGCCAAAACACCGGGGAGCTGTTTTTT
NA,TRBV2,TRBJ2-5,NA,CASSPTTGGVQETQYF,TGTGCCAGCAGTCCTACGACCGGAGGGGTCCAAGAGACCCAGTACTTC
NA,TRBV9,TRBJ2-2,NA,CASSVGGQGTGELFF,TGTGCCAGCAGCGTAGGAGGGCAGGGGACCGGGGAGCTGTTTTTT
NA,TRBV4-1,TRBJ1-2,NA,CASSQDGPGNYGYTF,TGCGCCAGCAGCCAAGATGGACCCGGAAACTATGGCTACACCTTC
once,TRBV18,TRBJ1-4,TRBD1,CASSSSPGTGLATNEKLFF,TGTGCCAGCTCATCGTCTCCCGGGACAGGGTTGGCAACTAATGAAAAACTGTTTTTT
NA,TRBV3-1/TRBV3-2,TRBJ2-7,NA,CASSSSGGRGYEQYF,TGTGCCAGCAGTAGCTCCGGTGGGCGGGGCTACGAGCAGTACTTC
once,TRBV5-6,TRBJ1-2,TRBD1,CASSLDRAYGYTF,TGTGCCAGCAGCCTAGACAGGGCTTATGGCTACACCTTC
once,TRBV18,TRBJ1-1,TRBD1,CASSLRTGGYTEAFF,TGTGCCAGCTCACTCCGGACAGGGGGGTACACTGAAGCTTTCTTT
NA,TRBV5-1,TRBJ2-7,TRBD1,CASSLDRGSYEQYF,TGCGCCAGCAGCTTGGACAGGGGATCCTACGAGCAGTACTTC
NA,TRBV11-1,TRBJ2-3,TRBD2,CASSLEGTSGRDTQYF,TGTGCCAGCAGCTTAGAGGGGACTAGCGGAAGAGATACGCAGTATTTT
NA,TRBV18,TRBJ2-7,NA,CASSPSETTYYEQYF,TGTGCCAGCTCACCATCTGAGACTACCTACTACGAGCAGTACTTC
NA,TRBV10-2,TRBJ2-1,TRBD1,CASMGVPGTALNNNEQFF,TGCGCCAGCATGGGAGTACCGGGGACAGCACTAAATAACAATGAGCAGTTCTTC
NA,TRBV19,TRBJ2-1,TRBD2,CASSPPGGLAGGEEQFF,TGTGCCAGTAGTCCCCCAGGTGGACTAGCGGGGGGGGAGGAGCAGTTCTTC
NA,TRBV6-5,TRBJ2-7,TRBD1,CASSLTGQGPYEQYF,TGTGCCAGCAGCCTAACGGGACAGGGGCCCTACGAGCAGTACTTC
NA,TRBV5-1,TRBJ2-7,NA,CASSFRDEQYF,TGCGCCAGCAGCTTTCGGGACGAGCAGTACTTC
NA,TRBV5-6,TRBJ2-5,TRBD2,CASSVLTSGAKDAQYF,TGTGCCAGCAGCGTACTGACTAGCGGGGCCAAGGATGCCCAGTACTTC
NA,TRBV3-1/TRBV3-2,TRBJ1-6,NA,CASSQECPSGFTPLHF,TGTGCCAGCAGCCAAGAGTGCCCCTCGGGGTTTACACCCCTCCACTTT
NA,TRBV19,TRBJ1-2,NA,CASTPKREVINYGYTF,TGTGCCAGTACCCCTAAAAGGGAGGTAATTAACTATGGCTACACCTTC
NA,TRBV19,TRBJ1-4,NA,CASSTASGFPGEKLFF,TGTGCCAGTAGTACCGCCTCGGGCTTCCCTGGCGAAAAACTGTTTTTT
NA,TRBV6-4,TRBJ2-5,TRBD1,CASRMDRGKETQYF,TGTGCCAGCAGGATGGACAGGGGAAAAGAGACCCAGTACTTC